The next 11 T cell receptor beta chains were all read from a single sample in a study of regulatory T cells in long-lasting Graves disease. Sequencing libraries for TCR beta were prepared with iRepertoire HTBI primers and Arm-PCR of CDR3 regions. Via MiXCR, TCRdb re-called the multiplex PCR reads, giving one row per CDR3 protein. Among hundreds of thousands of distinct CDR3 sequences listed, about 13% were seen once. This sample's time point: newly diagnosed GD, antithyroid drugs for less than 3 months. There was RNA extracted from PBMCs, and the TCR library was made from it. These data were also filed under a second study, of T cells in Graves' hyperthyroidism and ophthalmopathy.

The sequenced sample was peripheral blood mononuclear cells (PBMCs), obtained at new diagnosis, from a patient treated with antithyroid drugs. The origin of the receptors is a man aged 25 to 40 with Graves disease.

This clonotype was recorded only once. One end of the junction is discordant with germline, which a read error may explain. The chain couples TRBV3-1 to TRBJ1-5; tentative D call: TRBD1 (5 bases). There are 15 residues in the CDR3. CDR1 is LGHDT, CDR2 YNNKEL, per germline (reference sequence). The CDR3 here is CASSHGAGRDQSQHF. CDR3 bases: TGTGCCAGCAGCCACGGGGCGGGAAGGGATCAGTCCCAGCATTTT.

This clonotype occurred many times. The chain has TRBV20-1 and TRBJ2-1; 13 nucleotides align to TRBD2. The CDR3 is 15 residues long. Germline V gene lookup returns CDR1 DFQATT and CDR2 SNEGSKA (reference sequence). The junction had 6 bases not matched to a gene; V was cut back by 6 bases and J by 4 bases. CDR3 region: CSATSGLAGYNEQFF. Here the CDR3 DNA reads TGCAGTGCCACTTCGGGACTAGCGGGATACAATGAGCAGTTCTTC.

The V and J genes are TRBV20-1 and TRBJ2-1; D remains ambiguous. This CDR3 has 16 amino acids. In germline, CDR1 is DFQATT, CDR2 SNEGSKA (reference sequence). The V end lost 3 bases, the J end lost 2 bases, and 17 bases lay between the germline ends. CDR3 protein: CSARGRAPRTYNEQFF. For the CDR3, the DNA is TGCAGTGCTAGGGGTCGGGCCCCGCGCACCTACAATGAGCAGTTCTTC.

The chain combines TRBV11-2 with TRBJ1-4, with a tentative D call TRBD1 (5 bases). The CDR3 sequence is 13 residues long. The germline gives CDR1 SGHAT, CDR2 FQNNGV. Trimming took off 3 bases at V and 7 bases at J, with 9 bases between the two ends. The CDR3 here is CASSFRQSEKLFF. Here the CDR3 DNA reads TGTGCCAGCAGCTTTCGACAGTCTGAAAAACTGTTTTTT.

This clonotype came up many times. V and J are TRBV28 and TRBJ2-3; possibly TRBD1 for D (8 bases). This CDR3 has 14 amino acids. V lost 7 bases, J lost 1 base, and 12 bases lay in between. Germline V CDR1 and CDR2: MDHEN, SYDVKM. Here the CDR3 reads CASITGGGTDTQYF. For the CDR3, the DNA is TGTGCCAGCATAACAGGGGGGGGCACAGATACGCAGTATTTT. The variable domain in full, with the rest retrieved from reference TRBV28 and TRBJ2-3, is DVKVTQSSRYLVKRTGEKVFLECVQDMDHENMFWYRQDPGLGLRLIYFSYDVKMKEKGDIPEGYSVSREKKERFSLILESASTNQTSMYLCASITGGGTDTQYFGPGTRLTVL.

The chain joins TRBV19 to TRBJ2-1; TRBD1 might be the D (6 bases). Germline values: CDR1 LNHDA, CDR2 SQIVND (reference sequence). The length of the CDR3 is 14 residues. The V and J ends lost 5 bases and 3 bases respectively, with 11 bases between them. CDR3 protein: CASSPDRIYNEQFF. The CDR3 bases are TGTGCCAGTAGTCCCGACAGGATCTACAATGAGCAGTTCTTC.

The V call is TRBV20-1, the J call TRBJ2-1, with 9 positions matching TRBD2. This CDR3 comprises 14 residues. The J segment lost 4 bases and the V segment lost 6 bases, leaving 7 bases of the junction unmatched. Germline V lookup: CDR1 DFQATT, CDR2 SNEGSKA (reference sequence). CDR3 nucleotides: TGCAGTGCCCCCCCTAGCGGGGCGTACAATGAGCAGTTCTTC. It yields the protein CSAPPSGAYNEQFF.

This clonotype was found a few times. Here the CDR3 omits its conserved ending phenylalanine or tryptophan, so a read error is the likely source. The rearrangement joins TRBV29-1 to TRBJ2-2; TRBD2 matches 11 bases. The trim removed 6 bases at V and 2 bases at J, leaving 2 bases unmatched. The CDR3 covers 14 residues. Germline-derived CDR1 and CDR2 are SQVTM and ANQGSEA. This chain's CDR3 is CSVGTSGNTGELFS. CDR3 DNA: TGCAGCGTAGGGACTAGCGGCAACACCGGGGAGCTGTTTTCT.

The CDR3 DNA follows: TGTGCCAGCGGGGCTAGCGGGAACAATGAGCAGTTCTTC. Translation: CASGASGNNEQFF. J is TRBJ2-1 and V is TRBV7-9, with 9 bases identical to TRBD2. The CDR3 totals 13 residues. Germline CDR1 is SEHNR and CDR2 is FQNEAQ (reference sequence). The V segment lost 8 bases and the J segment 5 bases; nucleotides outside the gene matches: 4.

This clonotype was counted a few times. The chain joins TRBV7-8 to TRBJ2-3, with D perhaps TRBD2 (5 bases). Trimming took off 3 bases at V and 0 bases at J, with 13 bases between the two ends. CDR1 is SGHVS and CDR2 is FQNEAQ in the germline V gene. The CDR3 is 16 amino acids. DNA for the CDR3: TGTGCCAGCAGCTTTGGAGCGGCTACTAGCACAGATACGCAGTATTTT. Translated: CASSFGAATSTDTQYF.

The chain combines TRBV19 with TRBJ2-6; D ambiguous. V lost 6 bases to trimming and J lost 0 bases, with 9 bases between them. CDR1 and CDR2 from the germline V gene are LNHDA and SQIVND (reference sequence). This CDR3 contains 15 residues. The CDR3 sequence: CASSPVHSGANVLTF. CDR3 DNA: TGTGCCAGTAGCCCTGTCCACTCTGGGGCCAACGTCCTGACTTTC.